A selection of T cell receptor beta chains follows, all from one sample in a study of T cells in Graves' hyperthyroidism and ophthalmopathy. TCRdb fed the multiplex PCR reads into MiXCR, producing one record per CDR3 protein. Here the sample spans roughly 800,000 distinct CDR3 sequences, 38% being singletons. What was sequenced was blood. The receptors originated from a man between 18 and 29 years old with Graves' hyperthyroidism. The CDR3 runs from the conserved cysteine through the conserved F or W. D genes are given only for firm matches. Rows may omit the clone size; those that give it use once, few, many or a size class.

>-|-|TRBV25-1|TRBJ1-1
TGTGCCAGCAGCGTCCTGGACAGGAACACTGAAGCTTTCTTT
CASSVLDRNTEAFF
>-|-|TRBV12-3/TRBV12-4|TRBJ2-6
TGTGCCAGCGTCTTCTCTGGGGCCAACGTCCTGACTTTC
CASVFSGANVLTF
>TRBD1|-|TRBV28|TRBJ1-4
TGTGCCAGCTGGAAGGGACAGGGATATGAAAAACTGTTTTTT
CASWKGQGYEKLFF
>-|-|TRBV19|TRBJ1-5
TGTGCCAGTAGTATAAAGGTTATGGAGGGATCGAGGGGCAATCAGCCCCAGCATTTT
CASSIKVMEGSRGNQPQHF
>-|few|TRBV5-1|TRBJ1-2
TGCGCCAGCAGCTCAAGCTGGACATCCTATGGCTACACCTTC
CASSSSWTSYGYTF
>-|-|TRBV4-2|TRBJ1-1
TGTGCCAGCTCGGGTTACGGACAGCTTAGCACTGAAGCTTTCTTT
CASSGYGQLSTEAFF
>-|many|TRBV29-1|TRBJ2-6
TGCAGCGTTGAGGATGGGGCCAACGTCCTGACTTTC
CSVEDGANVLTF
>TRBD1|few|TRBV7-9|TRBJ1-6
TGTGCCAGCAGCTTAGGACAGGGGATCACCTATAATTCACCCCTCCACTTT
CASSLGQGITYNSPLHF
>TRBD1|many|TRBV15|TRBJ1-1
TGTGCCACCAGCAGGGCCAGGGGGACTGAAGCTTTCTTT
CATSRARGTEAFF
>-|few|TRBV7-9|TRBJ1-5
TGTGCCAGCAGCGGGGGGGGGAACAATCAGCCCCAGCATTTT
CASSGGGNNQPQHF
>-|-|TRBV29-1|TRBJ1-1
TGCAGCGTTCACTCCGGGCAGTCCACTGAAGCTTTCTTT
CSVHSGQSTEAFF
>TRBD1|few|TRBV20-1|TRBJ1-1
TGCAGTGCTAGTTGGACAGGGGGCCTCTCTTACACTGAAGCTTTCTTT
CSASWTGGLSYTEAFF
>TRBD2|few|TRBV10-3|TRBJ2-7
TGTGCCATCAGTGAGTCGGACGGGACTAGCGGGAGGATTGGCTACGAGCAGTACTTC
CAISESDGTSGRIGYEQYF
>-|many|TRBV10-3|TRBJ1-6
TGTGCCATCAAACAGAGCGATAATTCACCCCTCCACTTT
CAIKQSDNSPLHF
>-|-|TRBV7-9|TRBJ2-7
TGTGCCAGCAGCTTGGACAGCGTCTCCCACGAGCAGTACTTC
CASSLDSVSHEQYF
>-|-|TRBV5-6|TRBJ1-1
TGTGCCAGCAGCTTGACCTATCGCACTGAAGCTTTCTTT
CASSLTYRTEAFF
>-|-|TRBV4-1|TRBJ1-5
TGCGCCAGCAGCCAACCTGACAAAAATCAGCCCCAGCATTTT
CASSQPDKNQPQHF
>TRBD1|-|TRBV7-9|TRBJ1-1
TGTGCCAGCAGTTTGGCCGGAGGGGACAGGGGAGCTTTCTTT
CASSLAGGDRGAFF
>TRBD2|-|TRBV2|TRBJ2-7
TGTGCCAGCAGTGACCCTGGGACTAGCAGTTTAGAGCAGTACTTC
CASSDPGTSSLEQYF
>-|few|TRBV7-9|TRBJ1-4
TGTGCCAGCAGCTATAATCTCGGGACGGCTAATGAAAAACTGTTTTTT
CASSYNLGTANEKLFF
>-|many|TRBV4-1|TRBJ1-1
TGTGCCAGCAGGTCAGAGGGAACTGAAGCTTTCTTT
CASRSEGTEAFF
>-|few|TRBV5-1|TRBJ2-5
TGCGCCAGCAGCCCCGGGCAAACGGGAGAGACCCAGTACTTC
CASSPGQTGETQYF
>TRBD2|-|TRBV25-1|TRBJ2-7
TGTGCCAGCAGTGCTAAAGGTCTGGGACTAGCTCCAGACGAGCAGTACTTC
CASSAKGLGLAPDEQYF
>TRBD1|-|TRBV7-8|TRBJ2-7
TGTGCCTGGGACCCGGGACAGGGAGACGAGCAGTACTTC
CAWDPGQGDEQYF
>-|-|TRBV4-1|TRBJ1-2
TGCGCCAGCAGCCACCCGACGGGCTACACCTTC
CASSHPTGYTF
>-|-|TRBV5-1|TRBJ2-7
TGCGCCAGCAGCTTGATGAGGGGCGACAACGAGCAGTACTTC
CASSLMRGDNEQYF